The clone carrying this T cell receptor beta chain was counted many times. Its antigen is not known. One entry per CDR3 protein results from TCRdb running MiXCR on the 5' RACE reads. The data hold around 770,000 distinct CDR3 sequences, with 19% observed a single time. The data were taken from a study of CD8 T cells in ankylosing spondylitis. The study, taken as a whole, reports: Roughly eight highly homologous variants made up a TCR beta motif that seemed to typify ankylosing spondylitis blood.

This clonotype originated in a male donor with ankylosing spondylitis. Sequences were obtained from blood, either unsorted or a sorted T cell fraction (not recorded which).

The CDR3 region is CASSWGGFANYGYTF. The CDR3 nucleotides read TGTGCCAGCAGCTGGGGGGGGTTCGCTAACTATGGCTACACCTTC. The chain employs TRBV12-3 or TRBV12-4 and TRBJ1-2, with D tentatively TRBD1 (5 bases). This CDR3 spans 15 amino acids. V lost 6 bases, J lost 0 bases, and 14 bases lay in between.